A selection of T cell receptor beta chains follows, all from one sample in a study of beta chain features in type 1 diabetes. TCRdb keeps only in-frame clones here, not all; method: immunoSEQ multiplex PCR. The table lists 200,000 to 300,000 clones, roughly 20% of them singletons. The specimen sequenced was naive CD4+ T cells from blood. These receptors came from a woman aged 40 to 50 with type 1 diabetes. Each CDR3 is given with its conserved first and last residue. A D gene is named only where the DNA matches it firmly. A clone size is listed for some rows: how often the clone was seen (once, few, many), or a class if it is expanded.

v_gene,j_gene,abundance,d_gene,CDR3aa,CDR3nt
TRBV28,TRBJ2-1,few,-,CASSGGGQVDRNEQFF,TGTGCCAGCAGTGGGGGGGGACAGGTCGACAGGAATGAGCAGTTCTTC
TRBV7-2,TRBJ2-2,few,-,CASTQTVRRTGELFF,TGTGCCAGCACTCAAACAGTTCGTCGCACCGGGGAGCTGTTTTTT
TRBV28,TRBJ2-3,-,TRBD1,CASSEYTGTGATDTQYF,TGTGCCAGCAGTGAATATACCGGGACAGGGGCGACAGATACGCAGTATTTT
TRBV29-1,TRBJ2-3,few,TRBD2,CSVEDWREDTQYF,TGCAGCGTTGAAGATTGGCGGGAGGATACGCAGTATTTT
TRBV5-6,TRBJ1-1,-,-,CASSLGQRGTEAFF,TGTGCCAGCAGCTTGGGGCAGCGGGGCACTGAAGCTTTCTTT
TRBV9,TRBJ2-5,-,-,CASSVNVEETQYF,TGTGCCAGCAGCGTAAACGTAGAAGAGACCCAGTACTTC
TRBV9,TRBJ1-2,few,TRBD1,CASSVDRNYGYTF,TGTGCCAGCAGCGTGGACAGGAACTATGGCTACACCTTC
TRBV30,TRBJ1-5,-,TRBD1,CAWSPQGIKPQHF,TGTGCCTGGAGTCCACAGGGGATTAAGCCCCAGCATTTT
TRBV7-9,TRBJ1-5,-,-,CASSLALGTPGPQHF,TGTGCCAGCAGCTTAGCCCTAGGGACACCGGGCCCCCAGCATTTT
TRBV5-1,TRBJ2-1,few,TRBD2,CASSERTSGRGEQFF,TGCGCCAGCTCCGAACGGACTAGCGGGAGAGGTGAGCAGTTCTTC
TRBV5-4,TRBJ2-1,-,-,CASSTINEQFF,TGTGCCAGCAGCACAATCAATGAGCAGTTCTTC
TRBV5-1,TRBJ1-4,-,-,CASSLEGGGYEKLFF,TGCGCCAGCAGCTTGGAAGGAGGCGGGTATGAAAAACTGTTTTTT
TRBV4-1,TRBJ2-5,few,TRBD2,CASSQDTGLAGEETQYF,TGCGCCAGCAGCCAAGATACGGGACTAGCGGGAGAAGAGACCCAGTACTTC
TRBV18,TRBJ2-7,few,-,CASSPPGHPYEQYF,TGTGCCAGCTCACCACCGGGACATCCCTACGAGCAGTACTTC
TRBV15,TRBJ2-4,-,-,CATSRGAGSTKNIQYF,TGTGCCACCAGCAGAGGGGCCGGGAGTACCAAAAACATTCAGTACTTC
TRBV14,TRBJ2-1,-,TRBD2,CASSQSNPSGSQFF,TGTGCCAGCAGCCAAAGTAATCCTAGCGGGAGTCAGTTCTTC
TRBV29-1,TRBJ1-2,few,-,CSVYRASYGYTF,TGCAGCGTCTACAGGGCGAGCTATGGCTACACCTTC
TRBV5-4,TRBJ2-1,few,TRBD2,CASSSGVSGFNEQFF,TGTGCCAGCAGCTCGGGGGTTAGCGGGTTTAATGAGCAGTTCTTC